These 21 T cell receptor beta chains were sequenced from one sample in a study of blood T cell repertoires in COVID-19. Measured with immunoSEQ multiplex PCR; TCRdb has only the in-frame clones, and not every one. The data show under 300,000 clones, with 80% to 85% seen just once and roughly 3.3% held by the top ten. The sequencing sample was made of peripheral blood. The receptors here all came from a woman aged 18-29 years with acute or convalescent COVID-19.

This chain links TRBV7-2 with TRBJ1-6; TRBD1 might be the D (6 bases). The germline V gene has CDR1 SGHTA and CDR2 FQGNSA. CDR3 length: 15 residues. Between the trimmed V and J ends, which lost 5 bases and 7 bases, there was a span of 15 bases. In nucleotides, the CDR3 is TGTGCCAGCAGCCCCCATACAGGGTGGAATTCACCCCTCCACTTT. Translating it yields CASSPHTGWNSPLHF.

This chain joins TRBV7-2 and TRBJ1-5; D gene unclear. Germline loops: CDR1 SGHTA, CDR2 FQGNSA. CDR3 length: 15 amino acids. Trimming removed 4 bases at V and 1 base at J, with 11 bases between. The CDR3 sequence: CASSSEALSNQPQHF. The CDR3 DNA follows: TGTGCCAGCAGCTCGGAGGCGTTAAGCAATCAGCCCCAGCATTTT.

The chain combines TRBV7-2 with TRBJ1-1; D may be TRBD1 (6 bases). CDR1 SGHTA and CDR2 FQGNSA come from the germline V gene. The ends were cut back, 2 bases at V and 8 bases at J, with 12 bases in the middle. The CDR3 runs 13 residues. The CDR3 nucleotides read TGTGCCAGCAGCTTACCCGCAGGGGTAGAAGCTTTCTTT. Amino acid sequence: CASSLPAGVEAFF.

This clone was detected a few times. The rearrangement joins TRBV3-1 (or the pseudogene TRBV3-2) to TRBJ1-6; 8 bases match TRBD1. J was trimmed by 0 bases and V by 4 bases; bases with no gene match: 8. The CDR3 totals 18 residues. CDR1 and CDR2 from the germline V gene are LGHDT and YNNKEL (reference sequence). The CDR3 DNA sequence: TGTGCCAGCAGCCCCCAGGGGGCGGCGAGCTCCTATAATTCACCCCTCCACTTT. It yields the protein CASSPQGAASSYNSPLHF.

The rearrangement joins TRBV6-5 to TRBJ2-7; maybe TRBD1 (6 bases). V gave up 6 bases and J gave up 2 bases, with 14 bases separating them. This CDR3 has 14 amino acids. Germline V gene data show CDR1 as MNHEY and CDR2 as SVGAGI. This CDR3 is CASRKGHKTYEQYF. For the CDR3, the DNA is TGTGCCAGCAGAAAGGGACACAAGACCTACGAGCAGTACTTC.

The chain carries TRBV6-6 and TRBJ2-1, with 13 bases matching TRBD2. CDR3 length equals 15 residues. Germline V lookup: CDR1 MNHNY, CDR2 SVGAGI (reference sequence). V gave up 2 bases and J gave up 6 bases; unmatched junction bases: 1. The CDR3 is CASSYRLAGGNEQFF. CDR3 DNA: TGTGCCAGCAGTTACCGACTAGCGGGAGGCAATGAGCAGTTCTTC.

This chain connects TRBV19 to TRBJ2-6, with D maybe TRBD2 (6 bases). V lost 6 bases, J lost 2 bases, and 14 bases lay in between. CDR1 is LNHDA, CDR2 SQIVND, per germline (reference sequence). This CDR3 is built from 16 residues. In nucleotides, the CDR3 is TGTGCCAGTAGCCTGAGGGACTCCACTGGGGCCAACGTCCTGACTTTC. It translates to CASSLRDSTGANVLTF.

The CDR3 here is CASSQEESSGRPTRYEQYF. Written as DNA, the CDR3 is TGTGCCAGCAGCCAAGAGGAGAGTAGCGGGAGACCCACGCGCTACGAGCAGTACTTC. This chain joins TRBV4-2 and TRBJ2-7; 9 bases are shared with TRBD2. V lost 0 bases to trimming and J lost 3 bases; unmatched junction nucleotides: 15. This CDR3 is 19 amino acids long. The germline V gene has CDR1 LGHNA and CDR2 YNFKEQ.

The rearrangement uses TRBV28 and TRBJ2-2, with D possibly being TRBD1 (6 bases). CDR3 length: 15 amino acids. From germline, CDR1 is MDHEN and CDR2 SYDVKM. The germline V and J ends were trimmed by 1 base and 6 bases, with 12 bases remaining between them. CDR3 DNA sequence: TGTGCCAGCAGTTTATACAGGGCAGTGGCCGGGGAGCTGTTTTTT. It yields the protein CASSLYRAVAGELFF.

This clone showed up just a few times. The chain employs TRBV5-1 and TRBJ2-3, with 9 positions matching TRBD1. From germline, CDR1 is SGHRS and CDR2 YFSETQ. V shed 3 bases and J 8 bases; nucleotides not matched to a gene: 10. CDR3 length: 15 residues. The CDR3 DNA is TGCGCCAGCAGCTCTAGGACAGGGGAGTTTGTTACGCAGTATTTT. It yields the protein CASSSRTGEFVTQYF.

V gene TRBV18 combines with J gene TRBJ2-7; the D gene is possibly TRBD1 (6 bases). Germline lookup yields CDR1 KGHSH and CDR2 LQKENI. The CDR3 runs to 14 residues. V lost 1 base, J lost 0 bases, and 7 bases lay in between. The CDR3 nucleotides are TGTGCCAGCTCACCACAGGACAGCTCCTACGAGCAGTACTTC. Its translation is CASSPQDSSYEQYF. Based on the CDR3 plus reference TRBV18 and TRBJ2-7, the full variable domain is NAGVMQNPRHLVRRRGQEARLRCSPMKGHSHVYWYRQLPEEGLKFMVYLQKENIIDESGMPKERFSAEFPKEGPSILRIQQVVRGDSAAYFCASSPQDSSYEQYFGPGTRLTVT.

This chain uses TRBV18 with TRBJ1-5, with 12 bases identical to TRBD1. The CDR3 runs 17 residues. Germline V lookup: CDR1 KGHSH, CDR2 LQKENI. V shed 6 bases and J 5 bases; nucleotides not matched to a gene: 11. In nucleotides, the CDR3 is TGTGCCAGCTCCCCCGGGACAGGGGGCTTTGGGGATCAGCCCCAGCATTTT. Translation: CASSPGTGGFGDQPQHF.

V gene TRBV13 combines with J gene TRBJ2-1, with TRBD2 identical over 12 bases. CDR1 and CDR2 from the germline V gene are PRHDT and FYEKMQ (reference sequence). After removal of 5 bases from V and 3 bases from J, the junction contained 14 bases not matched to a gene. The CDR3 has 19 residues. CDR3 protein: CASSPWTSGDNRGYNEQFF. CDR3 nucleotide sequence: TGTGCCAGCAGCCCGTGGACTAGCGGGGACAACAGGGGCTACAATGAGCAGTTCTTC.

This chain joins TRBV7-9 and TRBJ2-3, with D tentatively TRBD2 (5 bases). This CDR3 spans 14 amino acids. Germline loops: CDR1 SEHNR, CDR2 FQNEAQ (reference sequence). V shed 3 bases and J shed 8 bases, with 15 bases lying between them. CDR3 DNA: TGTGCCAGCAGCTTCGCGGGCTCCGCTGGTACGCAGTATTTT. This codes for CASSFAGSAGTQYF.

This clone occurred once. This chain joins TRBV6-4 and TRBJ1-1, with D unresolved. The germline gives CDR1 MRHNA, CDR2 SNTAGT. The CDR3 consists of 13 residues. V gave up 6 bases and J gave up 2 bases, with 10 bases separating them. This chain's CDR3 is CASSAAVNTEAFF. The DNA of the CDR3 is TGTGCCAGCAGCGCGGCCGTTAACACTGAAGCTTTCTTT.

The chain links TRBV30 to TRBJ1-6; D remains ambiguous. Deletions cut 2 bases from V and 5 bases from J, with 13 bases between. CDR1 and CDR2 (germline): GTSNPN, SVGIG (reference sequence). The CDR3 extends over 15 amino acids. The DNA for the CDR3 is TGTGCCTGGAGTCTGTCGGGCGGGAATAATTCACCCCTCCACTTT. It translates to CAWSLSGGNNSPLHF. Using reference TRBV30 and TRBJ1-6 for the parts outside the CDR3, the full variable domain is SQTIHQWPATLVQPVGSPLSLECTVEGTSNPNLYWYRQAAGRGLQLLFYSVGIGQISSEVPQNLSASRPQDRQFILSSKKLLLSDSGFYLCAWSLSGGNNSPLHFGNGTRLTVT.

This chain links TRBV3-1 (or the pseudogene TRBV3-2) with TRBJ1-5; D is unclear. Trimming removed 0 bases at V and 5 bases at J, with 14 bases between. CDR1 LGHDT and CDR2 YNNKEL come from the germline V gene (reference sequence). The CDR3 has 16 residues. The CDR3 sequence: CASSQDRPGIYQPQHF. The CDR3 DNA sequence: TGTGCCAGCAGCCAAGATCGCCCGGGGATCTATCAGCCCCAGCATTTT.

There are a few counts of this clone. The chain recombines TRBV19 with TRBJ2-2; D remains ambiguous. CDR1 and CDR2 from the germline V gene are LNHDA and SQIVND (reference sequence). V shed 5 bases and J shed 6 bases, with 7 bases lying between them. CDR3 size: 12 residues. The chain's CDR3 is CASSLSPGELFF. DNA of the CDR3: TGTGCCAGTAGTCTCTCTCCCGGGGAGCTGTTTTTT.

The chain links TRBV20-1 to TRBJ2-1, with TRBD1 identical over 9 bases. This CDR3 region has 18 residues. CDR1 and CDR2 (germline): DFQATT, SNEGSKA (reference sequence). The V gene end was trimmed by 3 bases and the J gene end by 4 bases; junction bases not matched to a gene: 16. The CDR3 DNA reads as TGCAGTGCTAGTGGGGGGAACCCGGGACAGGGCTTTTACAATGAGCAGTTCTTC. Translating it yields CSASGGNPGQGFYNEQFF.

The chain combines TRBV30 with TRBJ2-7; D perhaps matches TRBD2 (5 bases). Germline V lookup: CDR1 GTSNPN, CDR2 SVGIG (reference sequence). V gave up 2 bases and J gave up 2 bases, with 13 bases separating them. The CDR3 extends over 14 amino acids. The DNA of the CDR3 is TGTGCCTGGAGTTTCCTAAGCGGCACCTACGAGCAGTACTTC. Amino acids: CAWSFLSGTYEQYF.

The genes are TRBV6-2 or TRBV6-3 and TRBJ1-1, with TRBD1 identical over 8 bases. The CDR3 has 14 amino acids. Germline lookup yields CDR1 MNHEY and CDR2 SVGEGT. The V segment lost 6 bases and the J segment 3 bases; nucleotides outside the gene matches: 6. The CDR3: CASSYRQGYTEAFF. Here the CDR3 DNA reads TGTGCCAGCAGCTATAGACAGGGGTACACTGAAGCTTTCTTT.